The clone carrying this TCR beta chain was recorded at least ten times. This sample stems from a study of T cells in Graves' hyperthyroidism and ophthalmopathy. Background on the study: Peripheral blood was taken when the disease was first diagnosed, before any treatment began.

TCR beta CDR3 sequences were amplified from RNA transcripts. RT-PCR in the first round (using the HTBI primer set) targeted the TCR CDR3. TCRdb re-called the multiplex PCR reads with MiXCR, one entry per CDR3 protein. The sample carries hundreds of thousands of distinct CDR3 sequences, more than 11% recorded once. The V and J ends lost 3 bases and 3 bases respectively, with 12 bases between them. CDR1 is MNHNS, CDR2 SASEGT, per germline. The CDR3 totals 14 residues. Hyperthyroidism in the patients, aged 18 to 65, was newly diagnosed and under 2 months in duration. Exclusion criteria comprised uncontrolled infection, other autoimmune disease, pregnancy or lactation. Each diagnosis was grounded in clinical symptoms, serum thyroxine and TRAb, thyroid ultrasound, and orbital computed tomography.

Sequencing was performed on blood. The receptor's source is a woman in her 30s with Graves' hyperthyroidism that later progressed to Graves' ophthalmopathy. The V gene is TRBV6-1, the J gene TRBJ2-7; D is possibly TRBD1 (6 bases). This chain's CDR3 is CASSDPGHGYEQYF. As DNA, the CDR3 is TGTGCCAGCAGTGATCCGGGACACGGCTACGAGCAGTACTTC.